This T cell receptor (beta chain) was captured in a study of CD8 T cells in Susac syndrome. Study conclusions and caveats: The study's TCR sequencing and HLA analysis drew on a certain number of individuals. That number was acknowledged as relatively small.

In the case of this clonotype: What it recognizes is unknown.

The CDR3 is 15 residues long. The germline V gene has CDR1 SGDLS and CDR2 YYNGEE. With V trimmed by 2 bases and J by 0 bases, 3 bases remained unmatched. Random hexamers primed reverse transcription of 0.5 to 1 ug RNA. In TCRdb, the immunoSEQ multiplex PCR reads were re-called with MiXCR into one record per CDR3 protein. The table has 250,000 to 350,000 distinct CDR3 sequences, roughly 85% seen once. The sample taken for sequencing was CD8+ T cells from PBMCs. The rearrangement links TRBV9 to TRBJ1-1, with 8 positions matching TRBD1. The receptor was derived from a human donor with multiple sclerosis. Written as DNA, the CDR3 is TGTGCCAGCAGCGTGGCAGGGGGCATGAACACTGAAGCTTTCTTT. As protein: CASSVAGGMNTEAFF.